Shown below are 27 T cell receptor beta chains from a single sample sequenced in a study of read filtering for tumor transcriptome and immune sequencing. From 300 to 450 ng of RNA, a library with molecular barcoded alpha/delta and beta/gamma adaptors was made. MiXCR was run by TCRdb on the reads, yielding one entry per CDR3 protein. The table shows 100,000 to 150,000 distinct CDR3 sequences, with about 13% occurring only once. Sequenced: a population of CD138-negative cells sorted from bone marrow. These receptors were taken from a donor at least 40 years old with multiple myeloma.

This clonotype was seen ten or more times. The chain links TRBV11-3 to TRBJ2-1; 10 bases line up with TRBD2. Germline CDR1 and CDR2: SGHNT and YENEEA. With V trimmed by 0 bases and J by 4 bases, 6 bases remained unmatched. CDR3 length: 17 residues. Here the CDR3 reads CASSLDPSGRGYNEQFF. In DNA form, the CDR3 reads TGTGCCAGCAGCTTAGATCCCAGCGGGAGGGGTTACAATGAGCAGTTCTTC.

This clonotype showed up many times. The CDR3: CSVGRAAAGYEQYF. The DNA of the CDR3 is TGCAGCGTTGGGCGAGCAGCCGCGGGGTACGAGCAGTACTTC. This chain uses TRBV29-1 with TRBJ2-7, with D possibly TRBD2 on 6 matching bases. CDR3 length: 14 residues. Germline-derived CDR1 and CDR2 are SQVTM and ANQGSEA. With 4 bases removed from V and 4 bases from J, the gap between germline ends came to 17 bases.

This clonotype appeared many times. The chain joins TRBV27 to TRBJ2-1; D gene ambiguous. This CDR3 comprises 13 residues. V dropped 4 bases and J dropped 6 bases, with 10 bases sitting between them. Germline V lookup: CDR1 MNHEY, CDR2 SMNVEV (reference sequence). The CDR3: CASSYGPSNEQFF. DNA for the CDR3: TGTGCCAGCAGTTATGGGCCCTCCAATGAGCAGTTCTTC.

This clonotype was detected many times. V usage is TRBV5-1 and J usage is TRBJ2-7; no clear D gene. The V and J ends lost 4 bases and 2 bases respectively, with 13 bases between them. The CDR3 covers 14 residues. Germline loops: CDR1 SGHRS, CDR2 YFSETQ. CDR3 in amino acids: CASSPHAEPYEQYF. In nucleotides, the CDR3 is TGCGCCAGCAGCCCCCACGCAGAGCCCTACGAGCAGTACTTC.

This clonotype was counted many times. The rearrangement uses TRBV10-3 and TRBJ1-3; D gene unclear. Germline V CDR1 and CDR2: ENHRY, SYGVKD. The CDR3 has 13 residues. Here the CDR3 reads CAIRTGVENTIYF. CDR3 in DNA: TGTGCGATTAGGACGGGAGTAGAAAACACCATATATTTT.

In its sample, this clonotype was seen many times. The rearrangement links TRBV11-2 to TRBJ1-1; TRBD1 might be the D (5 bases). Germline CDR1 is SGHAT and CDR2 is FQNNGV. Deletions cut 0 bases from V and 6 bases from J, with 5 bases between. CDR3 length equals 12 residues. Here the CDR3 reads CASSLEGPEAFF. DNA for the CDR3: TGTGCCAGCAGCTTAGAGGGACCTGAAGCTTTCTTT.

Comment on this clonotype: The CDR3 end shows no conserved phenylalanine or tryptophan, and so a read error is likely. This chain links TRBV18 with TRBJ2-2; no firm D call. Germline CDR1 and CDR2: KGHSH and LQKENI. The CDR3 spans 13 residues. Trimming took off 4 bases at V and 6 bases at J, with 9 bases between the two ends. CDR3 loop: CASSRNGAGELFL. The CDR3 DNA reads TGTGCCAGCTCACGTAATGGCGCCGGGGAGCTGTTTTTA.

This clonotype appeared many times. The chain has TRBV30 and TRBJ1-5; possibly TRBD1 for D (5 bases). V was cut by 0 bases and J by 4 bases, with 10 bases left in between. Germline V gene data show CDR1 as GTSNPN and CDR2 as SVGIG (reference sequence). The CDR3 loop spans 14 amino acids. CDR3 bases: TGTGCCTGGAGTGTAGGGGCGGGAAATCAGCCCCAGCATTTT. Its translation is CAWSVGAGNQPQHF. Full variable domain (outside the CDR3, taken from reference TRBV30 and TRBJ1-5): SQTIHQWPATLVQPVGSPLSLECTVEGTSNPNLYWYRQAAGRGLQLLFYSVGIGQISSEVPQNLSASRPQDRQFILSSKKLLLSDSGFYLCAWSVGAGNQPQHFGDGTRLSIL.

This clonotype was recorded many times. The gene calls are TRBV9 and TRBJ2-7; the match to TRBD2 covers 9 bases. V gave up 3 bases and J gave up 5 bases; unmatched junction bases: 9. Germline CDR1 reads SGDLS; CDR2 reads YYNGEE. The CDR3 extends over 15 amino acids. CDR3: CASSDELAGLDEQYF. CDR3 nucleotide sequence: TGTGCCAGCAGCGACGAACTAGCGGGTCTGGACGAGCAGTACTTC.

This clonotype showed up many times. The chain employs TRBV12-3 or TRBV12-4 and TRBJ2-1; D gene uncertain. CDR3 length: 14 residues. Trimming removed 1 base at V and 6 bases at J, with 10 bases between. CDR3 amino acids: CASSLDSLSNEQFF. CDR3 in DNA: TGTGCCAGCAGTTTAGACTCGCTATCCAATGAGCAGTTCTTC.

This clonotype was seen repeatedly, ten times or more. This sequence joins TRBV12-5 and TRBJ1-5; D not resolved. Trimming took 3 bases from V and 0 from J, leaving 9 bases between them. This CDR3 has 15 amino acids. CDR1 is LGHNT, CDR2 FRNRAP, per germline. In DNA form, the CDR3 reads TGTGCTAGTGGTTTTGATGCGGATAGCAATCAGCCCCAGCATTTT. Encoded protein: CASGFDADSNQPQHF.

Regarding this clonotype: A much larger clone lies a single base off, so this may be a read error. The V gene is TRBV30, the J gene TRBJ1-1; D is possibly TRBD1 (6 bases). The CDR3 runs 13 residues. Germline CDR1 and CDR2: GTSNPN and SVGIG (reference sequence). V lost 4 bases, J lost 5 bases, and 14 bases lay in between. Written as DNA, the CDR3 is TGTGCCTGGATGGTGGGGGCATTTACTGAAGCTTTCTTT. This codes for CAWMVGAFTEAFF.

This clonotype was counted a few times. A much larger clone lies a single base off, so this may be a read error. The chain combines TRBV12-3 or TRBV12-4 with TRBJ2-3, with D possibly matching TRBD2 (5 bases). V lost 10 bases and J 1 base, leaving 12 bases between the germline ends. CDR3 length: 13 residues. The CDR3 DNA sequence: TGTGCCATCGAGGGTTCGGGCACAGATACGCAGTATTTT. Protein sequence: CAIEGSGTDTQYF.

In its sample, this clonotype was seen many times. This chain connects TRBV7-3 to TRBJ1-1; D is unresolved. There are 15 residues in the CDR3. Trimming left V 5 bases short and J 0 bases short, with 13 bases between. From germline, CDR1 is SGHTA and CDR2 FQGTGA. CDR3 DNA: TGTGCCAGCAGCCCTTCCGCTTTCATGAACACTGAAGCTTTCTTT. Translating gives CASSPSAFMNTEAFF.

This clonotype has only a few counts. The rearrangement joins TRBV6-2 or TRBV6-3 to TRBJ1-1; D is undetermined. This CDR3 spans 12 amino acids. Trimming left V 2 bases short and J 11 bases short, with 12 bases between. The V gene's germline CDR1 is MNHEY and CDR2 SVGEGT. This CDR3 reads CASSYAFAEAFF. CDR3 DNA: TGTGCCAGCAGTTACGCCTTCGCGGAGGCTTTCTTT.

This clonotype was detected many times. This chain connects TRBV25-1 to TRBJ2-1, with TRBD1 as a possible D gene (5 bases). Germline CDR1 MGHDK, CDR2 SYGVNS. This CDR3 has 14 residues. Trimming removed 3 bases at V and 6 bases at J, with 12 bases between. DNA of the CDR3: TGTGCCAGCAGTGAGGGGCTGACAGTCAATGAGCAGTTCTTC. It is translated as CASSEGLTVNEQFF.

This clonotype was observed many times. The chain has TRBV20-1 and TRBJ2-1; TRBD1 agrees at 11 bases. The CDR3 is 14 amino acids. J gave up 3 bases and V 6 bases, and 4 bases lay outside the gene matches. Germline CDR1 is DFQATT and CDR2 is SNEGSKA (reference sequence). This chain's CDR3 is CSAWDRGFYNEQFF. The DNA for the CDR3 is TGCAGTGCCTGGGACAGGGGGTTCTACAATGAGCAGTTCTTC.

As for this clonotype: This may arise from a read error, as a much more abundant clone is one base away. CDR3 loop: CSVEAGREQYF. Written as DNA, the CDR3 is TGCAGCGTGGAGGCAGGGCGCGAGCAGTACTTC. The gene calls are TRBV29-1 and TRBJ2-7, with D perhaps matching TRBD1 or TRBD2 (5 bases each). Germline V lookup: CDR1 SQVTM, CDR2 ANQGSEA. CDR3 length equals 11 residues. V was cut by 6 bases and J by 6 bases, with 12 bases left in between.

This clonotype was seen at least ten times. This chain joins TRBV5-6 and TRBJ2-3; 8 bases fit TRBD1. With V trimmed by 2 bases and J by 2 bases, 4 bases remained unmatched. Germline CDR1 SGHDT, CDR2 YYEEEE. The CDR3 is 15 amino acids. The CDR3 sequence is CASSFGQGSTDTQYF. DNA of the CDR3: TGTGCCAGCAGCTTCGGACAGGGATCCACAGATACGCAGTATTTT.

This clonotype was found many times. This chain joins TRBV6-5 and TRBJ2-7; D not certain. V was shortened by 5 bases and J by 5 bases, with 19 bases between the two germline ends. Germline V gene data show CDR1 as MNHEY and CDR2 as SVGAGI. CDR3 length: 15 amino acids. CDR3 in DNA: TGTGCCAGCAGTCCTCACTTACCACCGAGGAACGAGCAGTACTTC. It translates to CASSPHLPPRNEQYF.

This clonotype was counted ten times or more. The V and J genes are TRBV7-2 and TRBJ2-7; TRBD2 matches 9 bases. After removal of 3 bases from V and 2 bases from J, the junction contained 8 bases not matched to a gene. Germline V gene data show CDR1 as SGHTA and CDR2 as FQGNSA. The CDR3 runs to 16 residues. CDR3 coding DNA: TGTGCCAGCAGCTTCCTAGCGGGACCTCTCACCTACGAGCAGTACTTC. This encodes CASSFLAGPLTYEQYF.

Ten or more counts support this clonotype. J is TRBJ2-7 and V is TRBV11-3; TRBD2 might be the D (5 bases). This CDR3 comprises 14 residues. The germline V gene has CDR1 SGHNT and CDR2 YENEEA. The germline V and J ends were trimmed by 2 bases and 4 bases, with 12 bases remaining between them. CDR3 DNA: TGTGCCAGCAGCTTACCCGGGGTCCTATACGAGCAGTACTTC. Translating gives CASSLPGVLYEQYF. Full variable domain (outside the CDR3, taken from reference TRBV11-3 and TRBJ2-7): EAGVVQSPRYKIIEKKQPVAFWCNPISGHNTLYWYLQNLGQGPELLIRYENEEAVDDSQLPKDRFSAERLKGVDSTLKIQPAELGDSAVYLCASSLPGVLYEQYFGPGTRLTVT.

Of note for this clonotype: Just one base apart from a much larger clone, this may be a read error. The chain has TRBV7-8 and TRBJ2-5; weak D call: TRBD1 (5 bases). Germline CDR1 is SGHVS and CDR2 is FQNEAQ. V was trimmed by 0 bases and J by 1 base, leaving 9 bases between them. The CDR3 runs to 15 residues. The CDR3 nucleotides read TGTGCCAGCAGCTTAGCGCCAGGGATCCAAGAGACCCAGTACTTC. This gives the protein CASSLAPGIQETQYF.

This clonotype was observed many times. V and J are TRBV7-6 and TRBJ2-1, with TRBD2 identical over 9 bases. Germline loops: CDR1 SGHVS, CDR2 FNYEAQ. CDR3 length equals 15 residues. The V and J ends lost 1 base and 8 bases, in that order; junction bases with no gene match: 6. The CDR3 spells CASSLGSGSSHEQFF. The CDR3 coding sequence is TGTGCCAGCAGCTTAGGTAGCGGGAGTTCGCATGAGCAGTTCTTC.

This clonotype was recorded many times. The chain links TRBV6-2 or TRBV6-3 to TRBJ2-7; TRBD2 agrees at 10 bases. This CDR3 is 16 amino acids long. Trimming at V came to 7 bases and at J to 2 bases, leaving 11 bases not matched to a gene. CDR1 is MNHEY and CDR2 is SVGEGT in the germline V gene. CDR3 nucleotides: TGTGCCAGCACCTCCTCGACTAGCGGGCGGACCTACGAGCAGTACTTC. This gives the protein CASTSSTSGRTYEQYF.

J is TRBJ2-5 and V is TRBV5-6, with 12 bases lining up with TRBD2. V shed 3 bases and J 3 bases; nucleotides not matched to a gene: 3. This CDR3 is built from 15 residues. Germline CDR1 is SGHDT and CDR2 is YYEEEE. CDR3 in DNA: TGTGCCAGCAGCTCCGGACTAGCGGGAAAAGAGACCCAGTACTTC. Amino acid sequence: CASSSGLAGKETQYF.

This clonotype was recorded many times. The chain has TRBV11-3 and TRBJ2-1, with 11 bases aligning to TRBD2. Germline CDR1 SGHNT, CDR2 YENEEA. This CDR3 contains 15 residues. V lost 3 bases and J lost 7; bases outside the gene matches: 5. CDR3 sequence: CASSFRLAGGNEQFF. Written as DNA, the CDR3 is TGTGCCAGCAGCTTTAGGCTAGCGGGAGGTAATGAGCAGTTCTTC.